This T cell receptor (beta chain) came from a study of Graves' ophthalmopathy and Graves' hyperthyroidism. Study information: Peripheral blood was gathered at the point of initial diagnosis, before any treatment started.

Diagnosis was based on clinical symptoms, serum thyroxine, TRAb, thyroid ultrasound and orbital computed tomography. In this sample, this clonotype turned up many times. Its antigen is currently unknown. The trim removed 0 bases at V and 2 bases at J, leaving 11 bases unmatched. Germline-derived CDR1 and CDR2 are SGHTA and FQGNSA. This CDR3 is built from 18 residues. Study conclusions and caveats: Sensitivity reached over 85% and specificity about 81% for a 13-signature model separating ophthalmopathy from stable hyperthyroidism. Blood samples also showed most expanded thyroid clonotypes exceeding 0.001 frequency.

RNA transcripts served as template for amplifying TCR beta CDR3 sequences. First-round RT-PCR with HTBI primers preceded a second-round multiplex PCR. MiXCR, applied by TCRdb to the multiplex PCR reads, yields one record per CDR3 protein. The table lists approximately 640,000 distinct CDR3 sequences, about two fifths of them singletons. This chain links TRBV7-2 with TRBJ2-7; TRBD1 agrees at 9 bases. This receptor was identified in an adult man with Graves' ophthalmopathy. Sequenced material: peripheral blood. The chain's CDR3 is CASSLAMGQGGRAYEQYF. As DNA, the CDR3 is TGTGCCAGCAGCTTAGCGATGGGACAGGGAGGCAGAGCCTACGAGCAGTACTTC.